Here is one T cell receptor (beta chain) with its context. Germline CDR1 reads SGHVS; CDR2 reads FQNEAQ. This CDR3 region has 18 residues. V was pared by 3 bases and J by 3 bases, with 24 bases between. The data were obtained in a study of control samples from healthy donors and cancer patients. Assay used: immunoSEQ multiplex PCR; TCRdb lists only in-frame clones, some missing. The sample holds more than 95,000 clones, about 94% seen once. V gene TRBV7-8 combines with J gene TRBJ2-7; possible D gene TRBD2, 7 bases. Sample: blood. The origin of this receptor is a man aged 25 to 40 in good health. The CDR3, as DNA: TGTGCCAGCAGCTTGTTGGCTTCCGGGGGGCCTAATTACTACGAGCAGTACTTC. It specifies CASSLLASGGPNYYEQYF.